Described below is a single T cell receptor beta chain sequence and its context. Authors' methods: Amplification with reference gene primers provided the estimates of nucleated cell counts. Here immunoSEQ multiplex PCR was the method, and the copy in TCRdb shows in-frame clones only, minus some. V, J and clone size are those of that table, while D and trimming were read from the DNA. The top ten clones hold roughly 13% of a sample with roughly 44,000 clones, roughly 90% of them seen once. This sample is part of a study of blood T cell repertoires in COVID-19. Study details: Sites in the United States, Italy and Spain provided acute and convalescent COVID-19 samples.

The CDR3 sequence is 15 residues long. With V trimmed by 5 bases and J by 4 bases, 10 bases remained unmatched. Germline V gene lookup returns CDR1 SGHAT and CDR2 FQNNGV. The gene calls are TRBV11-2 and TRBJ1-1, with TRBD1 matching 7 bases. The receptor was derived from an elderly man with acute or convalescent COVID-19. The source material was peripheral blood. The CDR3: CASSPVQGMVTEAFF. The CDR3 region has the DNA TGTGCCAGCAGCCCGGTACAGGGGATGGTCACTGAAGCTTTCTTT. Supplemented by reference TRBV11-2 and TRBJ1-1, the full variable domain reads EAGVAQSPRYKIIEKRQSVAFWCNPISGHATLYWYQQILGQGPKLLIQFQNNGVVDDSQLPKDRFSAERLKGVDSTLKIQPAKLEDSAVYLCASSPVQGMVTEAFFGQGTRLTVV.